This T cell receptor beta chain was sequenced for a study of T cell responses to AZD1222 COVID-19 vaccine. Study-level information: Doses given second, at about 4 or about 12 weeks, were pooled.

V lost 1 base to trimming and J lost 2 bases; unmatched junction nucleotides: 1. Germline CDR1 reads SGHTA; CDR2 reads FQGNSA. CDR3 size: 15 residues. Study-wide results and caveats: Elevations in Spike-specific TCR breadth and depth followed administration of two AZD1222 doses. Seropositive status at baseline applied to only a handful of AZD1222 recipients.

A word on this clone: Its antigen is undetermined.

Clones were sequenced by immunoSEQ multiplex PCR, and TCRdb holds only the in-frame ones, with some missing. The sample consists of 100,000 to 150,000 clones, around 86% of them appearing once. The sample was peripheral blood, taken on day 0 of AZD1222 vaccination. The V call is TRBV7-2, the J call TRBJ2-1, with TRBD2 matching over 8 bases. The sequence was obtained from an adult in good health. CDR3: CASSLDGGAYNEQFF. CDR3 DNA: TGTGCCAGCAGCTTAGACGGGGGGGCCTACAATGAGCAGTTCTTC. The entire variable domain, with the rest obtained from reference TRBV7-2 and TRBJ2-1, is as follows: GAGVSQSPSNKVTEKGKDVELRCDPISGHTALYWYRQSLGQGLEFLIYFQGNSAPDKSGLPSDRFSAERTGGSVSTLTIQRTQQEDSAVYLCASSLDGGAYNEQFFGPGTRLTVL.